This T cell receptor (beta chain) is drawn from a study of shared clonotypes between healthy human individuals. All donors were healthy HIV-negative adults lacking recent acute infections or vaccinations. Donors, without exception, were Caucasian adults residing in Nashville, Tennessee. From CD4+ cells came CD45RA+ naive and CD45RA-negative memory subsets. Per the germline V gene, CDR1 is LNHDA and CDR2 is SQIVND (reference sequence). V gave up 5 bases and J gave up 3 bases; unmatched junction bases: 13. This CDR3 region has 17 residues. Profiling relied on immunoSEQ multiplex PCR, and the TCRdb table lists in-frame clones only, not all of them. The data show some 500,000 clones, less than 96% seen once. Findings and limits, study-wide: Since donors were few, the genetic and exposure-history diversity represented was limited.

With respect to this clone: Its antigen remains unknown.

This receptor was identified in a woman aged 25-40 years in good health. The sample comprised naive CD4+ T cells sorted from blood. Subset defined: CD45RA+ positively selected. The chain has TRBV19 and TRBJ1-5; the match to TRBD1 covers 7 bases. CDR3 residues: CASSAEGQGVSNQPQHF. The CDR3 DNA is TGTGCCAGTAGTGCCGAGGGTCAGGGGGTATCCAATCAGCCCCAGCATTTT. The whole variable domain, remainder taken from reference TRBV19 and TRBJ1-5, is DGGITQSPKYLFRKEGQNVTLSCEQNLNHDAMYWYRQDPGQGLRLIYYSQIVNDFQKGDIAEGYSVSREKKESFPLTVTSAQKNPTAFYLCASSAEGQGVSNQPQHFGDGTRLSIL.